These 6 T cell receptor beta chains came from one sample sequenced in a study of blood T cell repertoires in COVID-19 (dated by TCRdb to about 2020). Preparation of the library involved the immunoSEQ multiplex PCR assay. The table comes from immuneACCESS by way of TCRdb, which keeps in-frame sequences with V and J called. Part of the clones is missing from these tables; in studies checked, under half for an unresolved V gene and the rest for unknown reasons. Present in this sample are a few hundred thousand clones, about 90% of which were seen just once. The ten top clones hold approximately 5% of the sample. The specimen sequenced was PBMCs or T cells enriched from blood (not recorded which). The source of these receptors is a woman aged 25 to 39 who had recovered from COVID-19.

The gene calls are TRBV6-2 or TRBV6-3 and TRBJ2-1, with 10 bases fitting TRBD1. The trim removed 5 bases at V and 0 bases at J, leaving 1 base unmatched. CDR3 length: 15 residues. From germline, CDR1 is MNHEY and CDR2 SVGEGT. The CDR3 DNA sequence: TGTGCCAGCAGTGGACAGGGGGTCTCCTACAATGAGCAGTTCTTC. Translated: CASSGQGVSYNEQFF.

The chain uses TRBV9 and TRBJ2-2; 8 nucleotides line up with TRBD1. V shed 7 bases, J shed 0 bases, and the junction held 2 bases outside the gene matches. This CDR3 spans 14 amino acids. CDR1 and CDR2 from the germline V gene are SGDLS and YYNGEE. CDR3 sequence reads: CASAQGANTGELFF. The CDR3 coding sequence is TGTGCCAGCGCACAGGGGGCGAACACCGGGGAGCTGTTTTTT.

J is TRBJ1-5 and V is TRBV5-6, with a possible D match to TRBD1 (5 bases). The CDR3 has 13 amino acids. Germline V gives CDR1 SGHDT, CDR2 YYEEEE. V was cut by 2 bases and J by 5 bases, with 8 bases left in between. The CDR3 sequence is CASSFGRDQPQHF. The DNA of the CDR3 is TGTGCCAGCAGCTTCGGCAGGGATCAGCCCCAGCATTTT.

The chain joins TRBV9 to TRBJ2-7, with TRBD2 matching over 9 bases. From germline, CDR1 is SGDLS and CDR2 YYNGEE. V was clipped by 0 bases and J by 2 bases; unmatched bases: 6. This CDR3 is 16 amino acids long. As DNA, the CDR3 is TGTGCCAGCAGCGTAGGGGCTAGCGGGGTACCCTACGAGCAGTACTTC. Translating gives CASSVGASGVPYEQYF.

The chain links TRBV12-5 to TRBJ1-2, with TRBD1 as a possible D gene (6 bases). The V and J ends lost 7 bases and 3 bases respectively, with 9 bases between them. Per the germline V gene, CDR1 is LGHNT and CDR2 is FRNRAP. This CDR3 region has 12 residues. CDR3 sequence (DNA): TGTGCTAGTGCGACAGGTGACTATGGCTACACCTTC. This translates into CASATGDYGYTF.

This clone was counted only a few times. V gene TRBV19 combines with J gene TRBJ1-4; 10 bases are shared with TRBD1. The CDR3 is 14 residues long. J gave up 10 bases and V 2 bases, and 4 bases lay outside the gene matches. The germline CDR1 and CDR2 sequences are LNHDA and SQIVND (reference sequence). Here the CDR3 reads CASSILGQGRKLFF. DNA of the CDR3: TGTGCCAGTAGTATACTGGGACAGGGGAGAAAACTGTTTTTT.